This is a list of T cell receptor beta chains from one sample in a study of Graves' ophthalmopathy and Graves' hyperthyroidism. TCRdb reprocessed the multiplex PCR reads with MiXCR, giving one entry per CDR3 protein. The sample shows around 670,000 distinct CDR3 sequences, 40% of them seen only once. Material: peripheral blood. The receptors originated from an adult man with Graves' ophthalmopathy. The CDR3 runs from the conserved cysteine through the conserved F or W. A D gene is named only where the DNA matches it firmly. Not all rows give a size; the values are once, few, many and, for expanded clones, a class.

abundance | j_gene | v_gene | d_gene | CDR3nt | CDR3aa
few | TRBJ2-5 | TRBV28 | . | TGTGCCAGCAGTGGTAATTTCGAGACCCAGTACTTC | CASSGNFETQYF
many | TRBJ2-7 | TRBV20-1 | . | TGCAGTGCTACCAGATTATACGAGCAGTACTTC | CSATRLYEQYF
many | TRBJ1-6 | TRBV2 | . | TGTGCCAGCAGTGATATGAGGAAGTACTCACCCCTCCACTTT | CASSDMRKYSPLHF
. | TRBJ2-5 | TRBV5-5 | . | TGTGTCAGCAGCTCAGGTATTCGGGAACGTGACCAGTACTTC | CVSSSGIRERDQYF
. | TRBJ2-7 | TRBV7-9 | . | TGTGCCAGCAGCGAGGGACCGATGGGGGAGCAGTACTTC | CASSEGPMGEQYF
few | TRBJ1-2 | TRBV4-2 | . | TGTGCCAGCAGCCAAAACAGAGTAGCTAACTATGGCTACACCTTC | CASSQNRVANYGYTF
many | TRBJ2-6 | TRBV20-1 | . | TGCAGTGCTAGTAGCGACTCTGGGGCCAACGTCCTGACTTTC | CSASSDSGANVLTF
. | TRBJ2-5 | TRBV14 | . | TGTGCCAGCAGCCAAGGTTGGAAATTGCAGTACTTC | CASSQGWKLQYF
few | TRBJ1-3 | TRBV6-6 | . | TGTGCCACTCTTCTTGACTCTGGAAACACCATATATTTT | CATLLDSGNTIYF
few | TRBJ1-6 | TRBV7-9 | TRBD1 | TGTGCCAGCAGCCGAGGGGGTGATCACAGGGGACACAATTCACCCCTCCACTTT | CASSRGGDHRGHNSPLHF
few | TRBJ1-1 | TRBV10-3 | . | TGTGCCAGCAGCGACGCAACAGGGCCGTTGAACACTGAAGCTTTCTTT | CASSDATGPLNTEAFF
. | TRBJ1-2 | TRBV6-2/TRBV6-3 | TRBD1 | TGTGCCAGCTGGTTCACCCCGACAGGGCGCTACTATGGCTACACCTTC | CASWFTPTGRYYGYTF
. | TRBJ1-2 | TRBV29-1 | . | TGCAGCGCTACATTTGACATCGCTAACTATGGCTACACCTTC | CSATFDIANYGYTF
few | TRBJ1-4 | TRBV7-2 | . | TGTGCCAGCAGCTTTCAGGGTCCCATTGAAAAACTGTTTTTT | CASSFQGPIEKLFF
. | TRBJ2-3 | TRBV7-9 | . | TGTGCCAGCAGCCCCTTAGGGGGGGCCACAGATACGCAGTATTTT | CASSPLGGATDTQYF
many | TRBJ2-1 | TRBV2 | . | TGTGCCAGCAGTGAAACTGCCATGGAGTTCTTC | CASSETAMEFF
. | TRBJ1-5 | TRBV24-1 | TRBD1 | TGTGCCAGCAAAGGGGGCGCCTATGACAATCAGCCCCAGCATTTT | CASKGGAYDNQPQHF
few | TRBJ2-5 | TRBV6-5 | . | TGTGCCAGCAGTACCCCACTAGCAGACCTCCAAGAGACCCAGTACTTC | CASSTPLADLQETQYF
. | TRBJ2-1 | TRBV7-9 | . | TGTGCCACAAAACAGGGTGAGGAGCAGTTCTTC | CATKQGEEQFF
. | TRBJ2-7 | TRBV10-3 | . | TGTGCCAGCAGGAAGATACAGGACTACGAGCAGTACTTC | CASRKIQDYEQYF
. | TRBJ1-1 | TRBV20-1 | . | TGCAGTGCTAGAAGGCTAGTGGACACTGAAGCTTTCTTT | CSARRLVDTEAFF
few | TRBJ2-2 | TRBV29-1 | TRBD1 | TGCAGCGTTGAAGATAGGACAGGCCAGAACACCGGGGAGCTGTTTTTT | CSVEDRTGQNTGELFF
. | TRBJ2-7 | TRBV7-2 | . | TGTGCCAGCAGCTTAGTGGGAAGGACAGCAGACTACGAGCAGTACTTC | CASSLVGRTADYEQYF
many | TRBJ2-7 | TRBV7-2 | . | TGTGCCAGCAGCCGTGGACAGTCCGAGCAGTACTTC | CASSRGQSEQYF
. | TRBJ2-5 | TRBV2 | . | TGTGCCAGCAGTGAAGGAGGCCGAGGGAACCAAGAGACCCAGTACTTC | CASSEGGRGNQETQYF
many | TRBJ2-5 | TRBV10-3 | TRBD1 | TGTGCCATCAGTCGGGACAGGGGCGGTGAGACCCAGTACTTC | CAISRDRGGETQYF
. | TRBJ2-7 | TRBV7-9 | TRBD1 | TGTGCCAGCAGCTTCAGGGGGCGGTACGAGCAGTACTTC | CASSFRGRYEQYF
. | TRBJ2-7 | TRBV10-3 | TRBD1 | TGTGCCATCAGGGGGACAGGGAGCAACGAGCAGTACTTC | CAIRGTGSNEQYF
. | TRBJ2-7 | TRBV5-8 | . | TGTGCCAGCAGCTTAAAGGGGCGGTGGCTAGACTCCGAGCAGTACTTC | CASSLKGRWLDSEQYF
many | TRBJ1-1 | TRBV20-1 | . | TGCAGTGCTAGAGCACAGGAGGAGAACACTGAAGCTTTCTTT | CSARAQEENTEAFF
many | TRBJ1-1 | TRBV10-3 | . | TGTGCCATCAGTATAGGACAGAGGGGGACTGAAGCTTTCTTT | CAISIGQRGTEAFF
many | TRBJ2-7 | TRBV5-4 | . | TGTGCCAGCAGCTTCCCGTCCACCTACGAGCAGTACTTC | CASSFPSTYEQYF
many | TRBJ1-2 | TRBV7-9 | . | TGTGCCAGCAGCTTAGTGGGTGACAGCTATGGCTACACCTTC | CASSLVGDSYGYTF
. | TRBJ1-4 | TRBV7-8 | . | TGTGCCAGCAGCCCAGCGGGGGGGGTTAATGAAAAACTGTTTTTT | CASSPAGGVNEKLFF
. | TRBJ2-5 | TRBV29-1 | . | TGCAGCGTTGTAAGGGCAAAGACCCAGTACTTC | CSVVRAKTQYF
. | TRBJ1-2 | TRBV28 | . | TGTGCCAGCAGTTTGAAACAGGCCAACTATGGCTACACCTTC | CASSLKQANYGYTF
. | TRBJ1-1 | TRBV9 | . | TGTGCCAGCAGCCCGAGGGACATGGCTGAAGCTTTCTTT | CASSPRDMAEAFF
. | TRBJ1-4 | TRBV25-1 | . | TGTGCCAGCAGCCGGGGGAATCCAACTAATGAAAAACTGTTTTTT | CASSRGNPTNEKLFF
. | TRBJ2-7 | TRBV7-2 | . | TGTGCCAGCAGCTTGCCCTTTTACGAGCAGTACTTC | CASSLPFYEQYF
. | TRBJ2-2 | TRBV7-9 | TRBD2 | TGTGCCAGCAGCCCGACTAGCGGGGAAAACACCGGGGAGCTGTTTTTT | CASSPTSGENTGELFF
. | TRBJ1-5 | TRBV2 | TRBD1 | TGTGCCAGCAGTCGGGACAGAGGATTGGAGGCCCAGCCCCAGCATTTT | CASSRDRGLEAQPQHF
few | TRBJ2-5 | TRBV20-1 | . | TGCAGTGCTAGGTGGGTTCAAGAGACCCAGTACTTC | CSARWVQETQYF
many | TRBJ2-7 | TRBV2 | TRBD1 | TGTGCCAGCAGATCAGGGGGCTACGAGCAGTACTTC | CASRSGGYEQYF
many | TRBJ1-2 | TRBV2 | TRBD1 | TGTGCCAGCAGACCACTGACAGGGGCGAACTATGGCTACACCTTC | CASRPLTGANYGYTF
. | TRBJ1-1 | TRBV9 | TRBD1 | TGTGCTAGAGACGGGACAGGGGACACTGAAGCTTTCTTT | CARDGTGDTEAFF